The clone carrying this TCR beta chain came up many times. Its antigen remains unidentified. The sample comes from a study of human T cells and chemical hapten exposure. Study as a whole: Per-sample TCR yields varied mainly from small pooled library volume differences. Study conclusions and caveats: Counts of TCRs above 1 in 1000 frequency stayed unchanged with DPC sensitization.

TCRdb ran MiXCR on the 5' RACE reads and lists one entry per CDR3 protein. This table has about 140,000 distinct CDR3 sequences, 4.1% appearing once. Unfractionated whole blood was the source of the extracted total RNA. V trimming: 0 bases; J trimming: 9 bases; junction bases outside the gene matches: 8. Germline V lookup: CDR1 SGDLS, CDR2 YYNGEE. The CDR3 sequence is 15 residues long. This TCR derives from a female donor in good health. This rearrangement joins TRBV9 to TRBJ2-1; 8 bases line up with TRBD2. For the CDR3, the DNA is TGTGCCAGCAGCGTAGGGGTCGGGAGGGGTGGTGAGCAGTTCTTC. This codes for CASSVGVGRGGEQFF.